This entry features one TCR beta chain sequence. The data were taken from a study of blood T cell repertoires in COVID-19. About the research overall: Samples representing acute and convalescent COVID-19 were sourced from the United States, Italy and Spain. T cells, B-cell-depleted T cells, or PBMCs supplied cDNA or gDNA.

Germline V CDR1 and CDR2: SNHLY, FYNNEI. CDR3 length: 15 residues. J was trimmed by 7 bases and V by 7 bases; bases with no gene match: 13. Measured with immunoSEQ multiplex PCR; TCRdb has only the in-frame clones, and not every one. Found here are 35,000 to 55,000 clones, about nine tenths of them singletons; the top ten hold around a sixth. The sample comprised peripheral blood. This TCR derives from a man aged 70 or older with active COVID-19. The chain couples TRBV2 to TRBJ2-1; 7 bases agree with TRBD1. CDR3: CASKARQGGGNEQFF. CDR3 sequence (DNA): TGTGCCAGCAAGGCCCGACAGGGTGGTGGGAATGAGCAGTTCTTC.